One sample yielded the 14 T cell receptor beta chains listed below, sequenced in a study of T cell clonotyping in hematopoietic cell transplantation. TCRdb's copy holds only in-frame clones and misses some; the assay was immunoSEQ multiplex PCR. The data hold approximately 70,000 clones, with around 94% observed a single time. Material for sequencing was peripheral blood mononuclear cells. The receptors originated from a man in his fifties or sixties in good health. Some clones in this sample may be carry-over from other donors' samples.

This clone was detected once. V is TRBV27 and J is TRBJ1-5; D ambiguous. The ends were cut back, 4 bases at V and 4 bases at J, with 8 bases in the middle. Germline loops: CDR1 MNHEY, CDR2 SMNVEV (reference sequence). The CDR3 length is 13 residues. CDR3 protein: CASSSNSNQPQHF. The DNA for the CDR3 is TGTGCCAGCAGTTCTAACTCAAATCAGCCCCAGCATTTT.

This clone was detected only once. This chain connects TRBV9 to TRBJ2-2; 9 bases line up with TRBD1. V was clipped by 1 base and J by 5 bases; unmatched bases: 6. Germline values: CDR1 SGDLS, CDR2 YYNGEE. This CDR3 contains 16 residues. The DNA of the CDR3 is TGTGCCAGCAGCGTAACTTGGGACAGGGTTACCGGGGAGCTGTTTTTT. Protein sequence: CASSVTWDRVTGELFF.

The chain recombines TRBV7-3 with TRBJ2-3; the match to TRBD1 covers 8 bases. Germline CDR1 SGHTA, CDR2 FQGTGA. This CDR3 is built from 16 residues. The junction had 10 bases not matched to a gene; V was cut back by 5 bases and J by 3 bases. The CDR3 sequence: CASSPRTGSSTDTQYF. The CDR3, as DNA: TGTGCCAGCAGCCCTAGGACAGGGTCTAGTACAGATACGCAGTATTTT.

The CDR3 nucleotides are TGTGCCAGCAGCACTGGACAGAATTCACCCCTCCACTTT. It translates to CASSTGQNSPLHF. V and J are TRBV11-3 and TRBJ1-6; D might be TRBD1 (6 bases). This CDR3 is built from 13 residues. Germline V gene lookup returns CDR1 SGHNT and CDR2 YENEEA. Deletions cut 5 bases from V and 7 bases from J, with 9 bases between.

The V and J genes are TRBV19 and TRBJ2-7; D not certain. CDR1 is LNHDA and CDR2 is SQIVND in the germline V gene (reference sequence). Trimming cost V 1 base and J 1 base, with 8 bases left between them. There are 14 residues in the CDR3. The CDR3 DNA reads TGTGCCAGTAGTATAGGGTGGGGTTCCTACGAGCAGTACTTC. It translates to CASSIGWGSYEQYF.

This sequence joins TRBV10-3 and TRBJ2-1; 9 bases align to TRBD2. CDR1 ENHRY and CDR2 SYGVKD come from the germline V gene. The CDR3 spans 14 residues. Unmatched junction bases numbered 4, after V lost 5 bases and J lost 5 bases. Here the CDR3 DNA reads TGTGCCATCAGTACCGGGACTAGCAACAATGAGCAGTTCTTC. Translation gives CAISTGTSNNEQFF.

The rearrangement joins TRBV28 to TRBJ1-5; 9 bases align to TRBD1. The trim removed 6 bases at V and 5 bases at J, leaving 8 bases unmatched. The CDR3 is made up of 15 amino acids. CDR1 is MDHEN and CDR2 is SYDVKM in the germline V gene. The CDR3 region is CASRENRGRDQPQHF. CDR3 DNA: TGTGCCAGCAGGGAGAACAGGGGGCGCGATCAGCCCCAGCATTTT.

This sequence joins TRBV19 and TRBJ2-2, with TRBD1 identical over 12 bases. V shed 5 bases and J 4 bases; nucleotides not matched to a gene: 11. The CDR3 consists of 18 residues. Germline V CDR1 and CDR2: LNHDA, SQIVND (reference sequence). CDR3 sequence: CASSLRGQGARGTGELFF. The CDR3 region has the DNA TGTGCCAGTAGTCTCCGGGGACAGGGGGCGCGGGGCACCGGGGAGCTGTTTTTT. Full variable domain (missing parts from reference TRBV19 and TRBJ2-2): DGGITQSPKYLFRKEGQNVTLSCEQNLNHDAMYWYRQDPGQGLRLIYYSQIVNDFQKGDIAEGYSVSREKKESFPLTVTSAQKNPTAFYLCASSLRGQGARGTGELFFGEGSRLTVL.

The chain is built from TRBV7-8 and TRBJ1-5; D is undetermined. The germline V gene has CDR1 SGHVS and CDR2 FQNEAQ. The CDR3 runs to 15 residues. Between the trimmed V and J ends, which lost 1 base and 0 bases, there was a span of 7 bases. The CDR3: CASSLERTSNQPQHF. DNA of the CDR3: TGTGCCAGCAGCTTAGAACGCACTAGCAATCAGCCCCAGCATTTT.

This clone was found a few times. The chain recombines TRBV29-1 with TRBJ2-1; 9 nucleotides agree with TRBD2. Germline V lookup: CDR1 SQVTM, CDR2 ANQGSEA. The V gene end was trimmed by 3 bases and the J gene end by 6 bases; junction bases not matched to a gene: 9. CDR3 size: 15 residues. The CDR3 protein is CSVELREGMGNEQFF. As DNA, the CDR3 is TGCAGCGTTGAGTTGCGGGAGGGGATGGGCAATGAGCAGTTCTTC.

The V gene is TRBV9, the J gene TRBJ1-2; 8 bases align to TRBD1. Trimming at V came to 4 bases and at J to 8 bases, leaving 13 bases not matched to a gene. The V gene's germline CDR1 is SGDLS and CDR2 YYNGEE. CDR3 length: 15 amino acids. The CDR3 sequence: CASSLGGQAPGGYTF. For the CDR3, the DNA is TGTGCCAGCAGCCTAGGGGGACAGGCTCCGGGGGGCTACACCTTC. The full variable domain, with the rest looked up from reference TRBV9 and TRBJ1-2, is DSGVTQTPKHLITATGQRVTLRCSPRSGDLSVYWYQQSLDQGLQFLIQYYNGEERAKGNILERFSAQQFPDLHSELNLSSLELGDSALYFCASSLGGQAPGGYTFGSGTRLTVV.

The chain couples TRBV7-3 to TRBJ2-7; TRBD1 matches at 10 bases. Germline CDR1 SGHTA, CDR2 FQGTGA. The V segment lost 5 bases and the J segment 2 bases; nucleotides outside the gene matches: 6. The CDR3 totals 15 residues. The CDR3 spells CASSSGGTGAYEQYF. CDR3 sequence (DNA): TGTGCCAGCAGCAGTGGTGGGACAGGGGCCTACGAGCAGTACTTC.

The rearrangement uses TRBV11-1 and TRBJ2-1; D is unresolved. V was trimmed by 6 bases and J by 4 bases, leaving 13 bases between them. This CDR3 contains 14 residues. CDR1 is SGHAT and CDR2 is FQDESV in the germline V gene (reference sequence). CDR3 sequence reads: CASSETGAYNEQFF. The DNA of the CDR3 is TGTGCCAGCAGTGAGACGGGTGCATACAATGAGCAGTTCTTC.

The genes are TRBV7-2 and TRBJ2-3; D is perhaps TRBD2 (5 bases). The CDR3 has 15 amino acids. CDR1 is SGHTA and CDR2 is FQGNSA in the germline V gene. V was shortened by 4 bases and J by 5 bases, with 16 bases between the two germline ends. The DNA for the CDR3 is TGTGCCAGCAGCTCCCCCGTAACTAGAAAAGATACGCAGTATTTT. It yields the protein CASSSPVTRKDTQYF.